Below, one T cell receptor (beta chain) is given with its context. Its cognate antigen has yet to be identified. No base quality information exists; no much larger clone differs at one position. The sample belongs to a study of radiation and T cells in renal cell carcinoma (dated by TCRdb to 2019 to 2021). A note on the overall study: Samples came from a clinical trial, in which primary renal cell carcinomas received 15 Gy stereotactic body radiation therapy followed by nephrectomy 4 weeks later. TCR beta sequencing covered approximately 51 samples in total, comprising some 26 tumors and some 27 peripheral blood samples. A total of about 4 million unique CDR3 nucleotide sequences, encoding more than 2 million unique CDR3 amino acid sequences, were found across all 50 or so samples.

As encoded in the germline V gene, CDR1 is MRHNA while CDR2 is SNTAGT. The germline ends are 11 bases apart after V is trimmed by 3 bases and J by 4 bases. The CDR3, cysteine through phenylalanine, is 14 amino acids long. Only the CDR3 part of the read is kept: 42 bases, read in frame from the first base. TCR beta libraries were generated from genomic DNA with the immunoSEQ kit, following the manufacturer's recommendations. Library preparation used a first multiplex PCR with proprietary primers, then a second PCR adding unique barcodes, with bead cleanups after each round. Each sample batch included a kit-provided positive control reaction and a negative control reaction. The final libraries were assessed on an Agilent 4200 TapeStation D1000 ScreenTape, pooled by volume, and quantified by qPCR. Sequencing ran on an Illumina NextSeq500 with a MidOutput 150-cycle cartridge, using 156 Read1 and 15 Index1 cycles with kit custom primers. The pooled library was loaded at approximately 0.99 pM, and roughly 20% PhiX control was spiked in. The paper's data handling went like this. Vendor-processed data were analyzed in R, and a clonotype was defined as all T cells sharing the same CDR3 nucleotide sequence. In the clone abundance analyses, frequencies in each sample were normalized to that sample's 10,000 most abundant clones. Before analysis, public T cell clones were removed, and these numbered fewer than six per sample on average. Tumor-enriched clonotypes and baseline blood-enriched clonotypes were defined as those with an abundance difference of at least 32-fold between compartments. A beta-binomial differential abundance model was used to identify clonotypes that were expanded or contracted between blood time points. The Baroni-Urbani and Buser coefficient was used to measure tumor-blood repertoire similarity, and groups were compared with two-tailed Wilcoxon tests in R. This immuneACCESS table, as held by TCRdb, lists in-frame sequences with V and J called but not all clones. Of the missing ones, under half trace to an unresolved V gene in checked studies; the others have no known cause. The V and J calls and the clone size are those of that table, but D and trimming were determined from the DNA. This sample holds some 100,000 clones; 82% were observed only once. Roughly 7% of the sample rests with the top ten.

Study-level results and caveats: Dynamics of the blood repertoire were not tracked past 4 weeks after treatment. The single-armed trial design could not address effects of radiation dose or scheduling on the TCR repertoire. Top tumor clonotypes rose in blood from baseline to 2 weeks post-radiation, then contracted by 4 weeks, suggesting transient expansion of tumor-resident clones. No pretreatment tumor biopsies were available, so the baseline intratumoral presence of clonotypes could not be determined.

The time point label, as the study defines it: baseline pretreatment blood. This sample's treatment or condition label indicates: 15 Gy SBRT to primary tumor, nephrectomy 4 weeks later. To track tumor-enriched clonotypes, serial peripheral blood was sampled from radiation-treated patients at baseline and at 2 weeks and 4 weeks after SBRT. Renal cell carcinoma with clear cell pathology was present in all patients. Genomic DNA for TCR sequencing was prepared using the QIAamp DNA Blood Mini Kit (Qiagen). Only samples passing all quality control checks were included in the analyses. Recombination connected TRBV6-4 to TRBJ2-3, with the D gene call left open. The sequence was collected from a man in his 60s with renal cell carcinoma. The source material was blood, sampled from a patient whose treatment included radiotherapy and nephrectomy. The nucleotide sequence reads as follows: TGTGCCAGCAGTGAAGGATATCAGGCAGATACGCAGTATTTT. Its product reads: CASSEGYQADTQYF.